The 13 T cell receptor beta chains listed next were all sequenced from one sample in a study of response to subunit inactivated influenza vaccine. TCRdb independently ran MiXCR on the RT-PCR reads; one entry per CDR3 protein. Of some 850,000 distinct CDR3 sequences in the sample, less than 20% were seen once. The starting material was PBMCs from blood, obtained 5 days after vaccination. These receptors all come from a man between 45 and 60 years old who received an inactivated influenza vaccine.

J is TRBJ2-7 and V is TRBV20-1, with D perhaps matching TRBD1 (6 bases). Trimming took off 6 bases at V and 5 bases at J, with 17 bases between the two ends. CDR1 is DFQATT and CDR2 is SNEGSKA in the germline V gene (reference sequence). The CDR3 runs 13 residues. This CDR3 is CSALRPGVNEQYF. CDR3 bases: TGCAGTGCGTTACGGCCAGGGGTTAACGAGCAGTACTTC.

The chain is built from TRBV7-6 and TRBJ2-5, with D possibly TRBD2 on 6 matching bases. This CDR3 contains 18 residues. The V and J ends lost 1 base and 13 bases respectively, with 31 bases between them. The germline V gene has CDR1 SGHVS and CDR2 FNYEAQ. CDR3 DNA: TGTGCCAGCAGCTTAGAGGAGGGAGGCTCGAGCCTTCGACGAATATCGTACTTC. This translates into CASSLEEGGSSLRRISYF.

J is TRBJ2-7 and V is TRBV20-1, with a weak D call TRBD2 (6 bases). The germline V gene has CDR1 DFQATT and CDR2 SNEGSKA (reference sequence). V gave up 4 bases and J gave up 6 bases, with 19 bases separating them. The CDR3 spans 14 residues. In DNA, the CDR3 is TGCAGTGCTACCGAACTAGCTCCCGGAGGCGAGCAGTACTTC. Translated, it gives CSATELAPGGEQYF.

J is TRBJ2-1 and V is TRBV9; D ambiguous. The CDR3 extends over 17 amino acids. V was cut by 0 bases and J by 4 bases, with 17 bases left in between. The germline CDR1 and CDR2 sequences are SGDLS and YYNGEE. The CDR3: CASSVEGSLYYYNEQFF. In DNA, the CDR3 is TGTGCCAGCAGCGTAGAGGGCAGCCTCTATTATTACAATGAGCAGTTCTTC.

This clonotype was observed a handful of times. The CDR3 coding sequence is TGCAGTGCCGTTGGGGTCGCTGGGGCCAACGTCCTGACTTTC. Translation: CSAVGVAGANVLTF. This rearrangement joins TRBV20-1 to TRBJ2-6; no clear D. The CDR3 totals 14 residues. Germline lookup yields CDR1 DFQATT and CDR2 SNEGSKA (reference sequence). V was trimmed by 6 bases and J by 2 bases, leaving 11 bases between them.

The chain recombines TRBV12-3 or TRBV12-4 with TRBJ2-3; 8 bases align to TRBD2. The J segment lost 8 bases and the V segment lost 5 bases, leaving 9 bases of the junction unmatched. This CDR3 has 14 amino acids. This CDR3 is CASSTGTSSSTQYF. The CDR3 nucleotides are TGTGCCAGCAGTACCGGGACTAGTAGTTCTACGCAGTATTTT.

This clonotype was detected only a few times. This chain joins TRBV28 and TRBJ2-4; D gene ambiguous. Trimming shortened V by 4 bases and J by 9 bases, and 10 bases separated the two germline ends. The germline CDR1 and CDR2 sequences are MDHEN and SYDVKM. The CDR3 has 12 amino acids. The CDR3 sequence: CASSYLVGIQYF. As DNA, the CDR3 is TGTGCCAGCAGTTATCTAGTTGGCATTCAGTACTTC.

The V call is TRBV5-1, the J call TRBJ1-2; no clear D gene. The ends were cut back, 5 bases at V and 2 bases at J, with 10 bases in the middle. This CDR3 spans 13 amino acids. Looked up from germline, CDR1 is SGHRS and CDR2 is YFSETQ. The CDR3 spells CASRDQENYGYTF. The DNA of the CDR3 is TGCGCCAGCAGGGATCAGGAGAACTATGGCTACACCTTC.

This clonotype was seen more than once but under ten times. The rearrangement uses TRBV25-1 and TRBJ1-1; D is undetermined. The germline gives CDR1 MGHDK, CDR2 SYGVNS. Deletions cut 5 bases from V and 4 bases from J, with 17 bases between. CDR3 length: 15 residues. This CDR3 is CASSSRTGRSTEAFF. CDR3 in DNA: TGTGCCAGCAGTTCCCGGACTGGGAGGAGCACTGAAGCTTTCTTT.

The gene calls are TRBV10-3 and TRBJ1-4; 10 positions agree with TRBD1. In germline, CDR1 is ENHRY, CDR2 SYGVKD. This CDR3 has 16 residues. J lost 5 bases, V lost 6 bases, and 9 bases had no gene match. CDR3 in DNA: TGTGCCATCAGAGCGGACAGGGGGAGTGGAAATGAAAAACTGTTTTTT. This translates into CAIRADRGSGNEKLFF.

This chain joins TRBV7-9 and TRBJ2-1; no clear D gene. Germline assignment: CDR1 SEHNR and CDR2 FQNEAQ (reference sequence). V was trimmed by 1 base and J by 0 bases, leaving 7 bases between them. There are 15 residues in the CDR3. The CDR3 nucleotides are TGTGCCAGCAGCTTAGTAGTGAGCTCCTACAATGAGCAGTTCTTC. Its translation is CASSLVVSSYNEQFF.

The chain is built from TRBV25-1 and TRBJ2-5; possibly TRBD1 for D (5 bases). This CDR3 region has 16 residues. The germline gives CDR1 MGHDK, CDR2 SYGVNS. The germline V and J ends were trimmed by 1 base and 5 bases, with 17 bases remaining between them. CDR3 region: CASSESRVARAETQYF. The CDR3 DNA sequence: TGTGCCAGCAGTGAATCCCGCGTAGCCAGGGCTGAGACCCAGTACTTC.

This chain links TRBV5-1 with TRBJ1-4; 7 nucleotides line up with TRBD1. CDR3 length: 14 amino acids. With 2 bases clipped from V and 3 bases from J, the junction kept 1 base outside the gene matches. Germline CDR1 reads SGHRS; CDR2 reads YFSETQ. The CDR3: CASSLQGPNEKLFF. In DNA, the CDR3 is TGCGCCAGCAGCTTACAGGGGCCTAATGAAAAACTGTTTTTT.